The entry below gives a single T cell receptor (beta chain) sequence along with its context. TCRdb re-called the reads through MiXCR, storing one row per CDR3 protein. The sample consists of more than 150,000 distinct CDR3 sequences, 28% of them appearing once. This sample was included in a study of T cell repertoires in cytomegalovirus infection. This sequence was found in a human donor in good health (CMV status not recorded). Some clones in this sample may be carry-over from other donors' samples. Sequenced material: PBMCs.

CDR3 coding DNA: TGTGCCAGTAGTCCGACTAGCGGGGGGCCGTACAATGAGCAGTTCTTC. Amino acid sequence: CASSPTSGGPYNEQFF. The chain uses TRBV19 and TRBJ2-1; TRBD2 aligns across 13 bases. Germline V lookup: CDR1 LNHDA, CDR2 SQIVND (reference sequence). This CDR3 region has 16 residues. V lost 5 bases, J lost 4 bases, and 5 bases stayed unmatched.